This TCR beta chain was captured in a study of T cell repertoires in cytomegalovirus infection. Overall study findings and caveats: Dominant in the ex vivo response were TCR beta clonotypes restricted by HLA-C and specific for CMV.

The CDR3 is 16 residues long. V lost 6 bases to trimming and J lost 4 bases; unmatched junction nucleotides: 13. CDR1 and CDR2 from the germline V gene are SGHVS and FQNEAQ. Concerning this clonotype: Its specificity is unknown.

TCRdb processed the reads anew with MiXCR; each CDR3 protein has one entry. The data contain 650,000 to 900,000 distinct CDR3 sequences, about 30% of them seen just once; the ten biggest clones take up around 12%. The sample consisted of cultured CD8+ T cells from PBMCs, taken from culture after CMV antigen stimulation. The V and J genes are TRBV7-8 and TRBJ1-2; 8 bases are a match to TRBD1. The clonotype comes from a human donor in good health (CMV status not recorded). Some clones in this sample may be carry-over from other donors' samples. The CDR3 is CASSLTFDRGSYGYTF. In DNA form, the CDR3 reads TGTGCCAGCAGTTTAACCTTTGACAGGGGATCCTATGGCTACACCTTC.